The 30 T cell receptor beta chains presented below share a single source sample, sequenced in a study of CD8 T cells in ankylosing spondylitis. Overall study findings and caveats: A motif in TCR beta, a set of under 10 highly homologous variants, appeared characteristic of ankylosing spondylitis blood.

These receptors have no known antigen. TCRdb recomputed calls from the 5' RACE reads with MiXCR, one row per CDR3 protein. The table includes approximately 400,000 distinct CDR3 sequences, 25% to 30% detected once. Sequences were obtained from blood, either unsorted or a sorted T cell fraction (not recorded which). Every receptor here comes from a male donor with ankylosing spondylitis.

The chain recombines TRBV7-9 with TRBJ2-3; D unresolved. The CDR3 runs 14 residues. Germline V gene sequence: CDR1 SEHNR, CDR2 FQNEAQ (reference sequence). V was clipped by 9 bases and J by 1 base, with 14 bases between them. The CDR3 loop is CASRKTWGTDTQYF. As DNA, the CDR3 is TGTGCCAGTAGGAAAACCTGGGGCACAGATACGCAGTATTTT.

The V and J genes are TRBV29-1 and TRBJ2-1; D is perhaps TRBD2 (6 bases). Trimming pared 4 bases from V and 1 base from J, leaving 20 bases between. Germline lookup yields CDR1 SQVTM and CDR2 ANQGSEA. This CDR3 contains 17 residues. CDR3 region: CSVVGPRSGVSYNEQFF. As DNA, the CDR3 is TGCAGCGTTGTAGGCCCCCGTTCGGGAGTTTCCTACAATGAGCAGTTCTTC.

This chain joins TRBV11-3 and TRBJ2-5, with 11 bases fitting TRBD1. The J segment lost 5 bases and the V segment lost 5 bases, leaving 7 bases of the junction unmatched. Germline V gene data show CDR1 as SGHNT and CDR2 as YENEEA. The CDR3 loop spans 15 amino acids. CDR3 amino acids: CASSPDRGREETQYF. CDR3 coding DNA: TGTGCCAGCAGCCCGGACAGGGGGCGGGAGGAGACCCAGTACTTC.

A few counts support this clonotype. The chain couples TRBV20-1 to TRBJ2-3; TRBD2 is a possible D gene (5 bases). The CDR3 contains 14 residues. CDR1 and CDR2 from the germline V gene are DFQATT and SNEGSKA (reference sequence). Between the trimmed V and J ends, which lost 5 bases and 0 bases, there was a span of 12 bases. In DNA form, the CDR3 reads TGCAGTGCTGGCGGACTGGGTAGCACAGATACGCAGTATTTT. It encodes CSAGGLGSTDTQYF.

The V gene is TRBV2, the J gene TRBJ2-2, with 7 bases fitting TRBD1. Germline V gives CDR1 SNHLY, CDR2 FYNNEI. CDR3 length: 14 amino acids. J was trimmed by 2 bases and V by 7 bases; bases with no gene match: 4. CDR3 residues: CASIDRVNTGELFF. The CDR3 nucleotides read TGTGCCAGCATCGACAGGGTTAACACCGGGGAGCTGTTTTTT.

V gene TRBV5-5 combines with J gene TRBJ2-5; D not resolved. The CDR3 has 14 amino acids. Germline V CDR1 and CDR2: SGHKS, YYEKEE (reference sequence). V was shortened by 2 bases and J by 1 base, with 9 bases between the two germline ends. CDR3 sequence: CASSFLSVQETQYF. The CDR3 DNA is TGTGCCAGCAGCTTCCTATCAGTCCAAGAGACCCAGTACTTC.

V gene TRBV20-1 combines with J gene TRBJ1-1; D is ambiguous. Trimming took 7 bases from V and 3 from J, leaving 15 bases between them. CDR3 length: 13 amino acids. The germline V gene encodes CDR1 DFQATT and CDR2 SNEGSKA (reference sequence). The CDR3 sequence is CSVEEELYTEAFF. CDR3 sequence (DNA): TGCAGTGTGGAGGAGGAACTGTACACTGAAGCTTTCTTT.

In nucleotides, the CDR3 is TGTGCCAGCAGTCGCACCGGGACAGTGAACACCGGGGAGCTGTTTTTT. As protein: CASSRTGTVNTGELFF. V and J are TRBV28 and TRBJ2-2; 7 nucleotides align to TRBD1. Germline V gene data show CDR1 as MDHEN and CDR2 as SYDVKM. CDR3 length: 16 residues. J lost 1 base, V lost 5 bases, and 7 bases had no gene match.

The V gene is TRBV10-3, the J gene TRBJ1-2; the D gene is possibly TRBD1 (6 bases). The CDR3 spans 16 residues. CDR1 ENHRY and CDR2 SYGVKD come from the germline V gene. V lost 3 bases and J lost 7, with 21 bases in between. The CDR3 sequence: CAISDLQQGIMVGYTF. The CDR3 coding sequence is TGTGCCATCAGTGATCTACAACAGGGAATTATGGTTGGCTACACCTTC.

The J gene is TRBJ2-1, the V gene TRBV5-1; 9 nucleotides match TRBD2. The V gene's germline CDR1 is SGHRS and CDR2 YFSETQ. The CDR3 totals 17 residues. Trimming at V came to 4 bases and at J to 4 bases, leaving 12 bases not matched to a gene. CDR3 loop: CASSLSLAGLGYNEQFF. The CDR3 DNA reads TGCGCCAGCAGCCTTTCCCTAGCGGGACTCGGATACAATGAGCAGTTCTTC.

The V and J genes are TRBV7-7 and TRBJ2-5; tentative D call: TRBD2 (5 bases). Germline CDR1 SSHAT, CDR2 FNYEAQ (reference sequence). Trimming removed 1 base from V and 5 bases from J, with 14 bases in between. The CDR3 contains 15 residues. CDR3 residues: CASSLGGSRLETQYF. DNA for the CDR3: TGTGCCAGCAGCTTAGGAGGGAGCAGGTTGGAGACCCAGTACTTC.

The CDR3 is CASSGGDVGRGELFF. CDR3 DNA: TGCGCCAGCAGCGGGGGGGACGTTGGAAGAGGGGAGCTGTTTTTT. V is TRBV5-1 and J is TRBJ2-2; 7 bases agree with TRBD2. V was clipped by 4 bases and J by 8 bases; unmatched bases: 11. The CDR3 runs to 15 residues. Germline-derived CDR1 and CDR2 are SGHRS and YFSETQ.

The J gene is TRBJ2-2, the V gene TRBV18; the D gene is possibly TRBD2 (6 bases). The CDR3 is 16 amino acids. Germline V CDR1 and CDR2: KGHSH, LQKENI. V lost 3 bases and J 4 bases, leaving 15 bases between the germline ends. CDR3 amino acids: CASSPLANRGTGELFF. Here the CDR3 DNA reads TGTGCCAGCTCACCCCTAGCGAACAGAGGCACCGGGGAGCTGTTTTTT.

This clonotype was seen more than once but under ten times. CDR3 in amino acids: CSAKGPSGTGELFF. CDR3 sequence (DNA): TGCAGTGCTAAGGGCCCTTCGGGCACCGGGGAGCTGTTTTTT. The chain joins TRBV20-1 to TRBJ2-2; D is undetermined. CDR1 is DFQATT, CDR2 SNEGSKA, per germline (reference sequence). V lost 4 bases to trimming and J lost 4 bases, with 13 bases between them. The CDR3 consists of 14 residues.

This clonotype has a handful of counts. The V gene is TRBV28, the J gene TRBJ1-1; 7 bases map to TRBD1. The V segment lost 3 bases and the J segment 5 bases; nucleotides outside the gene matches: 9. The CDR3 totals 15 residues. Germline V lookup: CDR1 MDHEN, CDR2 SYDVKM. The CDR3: CASSFDTAGGTEAFF. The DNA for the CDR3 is TGTGCCAGCAGTTTCGATACGGCAGGGGGGACTGAAGCTTTCTTT.

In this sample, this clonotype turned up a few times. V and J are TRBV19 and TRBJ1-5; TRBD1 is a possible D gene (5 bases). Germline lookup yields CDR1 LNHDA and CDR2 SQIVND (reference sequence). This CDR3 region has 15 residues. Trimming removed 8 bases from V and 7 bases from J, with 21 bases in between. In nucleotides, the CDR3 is TGTGCCAGTCAACCATCCGGGGGGTCACTCCAGCCCCAGCATTTT. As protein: CASQPSGGSLQPQHF. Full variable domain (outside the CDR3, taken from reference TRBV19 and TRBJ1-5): DGGITQSPKYLFRKEGQNVTLSCEQNLNHDAMYWYRQDPGQGLRLIYYSQIVNDFQKGDIAEGYSVSREKKESFPLTVTSAQKNPTAFYLCASQPSGGSLQPQHFGDGTRLSIL.

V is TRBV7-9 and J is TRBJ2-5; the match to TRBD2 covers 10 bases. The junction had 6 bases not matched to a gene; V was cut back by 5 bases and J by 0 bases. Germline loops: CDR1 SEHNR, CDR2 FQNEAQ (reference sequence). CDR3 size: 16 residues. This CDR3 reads CASSPGTSEYQETQYF. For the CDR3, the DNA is TGTGCCAGCAGCCCCGGGACTAGCGAGTACCAAGAGACCCAGTACTTC. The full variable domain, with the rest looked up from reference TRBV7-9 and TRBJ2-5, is DTGVSQNPRHKITKRGQNVTFRCDPISEHNRLYWYRQTLGQGPEFLTYFQNEAQLEKSRLLSDRFSAERPKGSFSTLEIQRTEQGDSAMYLCASSPGTSEYQETQYFGPGTRLLVL.

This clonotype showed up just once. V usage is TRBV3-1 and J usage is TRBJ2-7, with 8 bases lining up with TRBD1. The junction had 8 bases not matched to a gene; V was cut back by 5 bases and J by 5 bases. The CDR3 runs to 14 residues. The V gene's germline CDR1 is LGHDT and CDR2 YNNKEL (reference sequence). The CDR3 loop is CASSNRGDGDEQYF. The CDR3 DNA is TGTGCCAGCAGCAACAGGGGGGATGGGGACGAGCAGTACTTC.

Written as DNA, the CDR3 is TGTGCCAGTAGTATGTCTGTAGCTCAAAACATTCAGTACTTC. Amino acids: CASSMSVAQNIQYF. This sequence joins TRBV19 and TRBJ2-4; D ambiguous. The CDR3 is made up of 14 amino acids. Trimming removed 3 bases at V and 5 bases at J, with 11 bases between. From germline, CDR1 is LNHDA and CDR2 SQIVND (reference sequence).

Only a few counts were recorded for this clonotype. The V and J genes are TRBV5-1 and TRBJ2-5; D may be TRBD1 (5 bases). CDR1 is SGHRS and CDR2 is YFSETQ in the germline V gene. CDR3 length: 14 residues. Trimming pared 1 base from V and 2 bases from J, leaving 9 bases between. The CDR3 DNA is TGCGCCAGCAGCTTGTGGACAACGCAAGAGACCCAGTACTTC. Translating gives CASSLWTTQETQYF.

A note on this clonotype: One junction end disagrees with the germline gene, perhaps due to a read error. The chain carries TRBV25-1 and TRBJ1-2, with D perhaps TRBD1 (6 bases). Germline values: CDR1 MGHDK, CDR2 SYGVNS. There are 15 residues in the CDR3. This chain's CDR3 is CASSEPDRLNSGYTF. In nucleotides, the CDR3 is TGTGCCAGCAGTGAACCCGACAGGTTGAACTCTGGCTACACCTTC.

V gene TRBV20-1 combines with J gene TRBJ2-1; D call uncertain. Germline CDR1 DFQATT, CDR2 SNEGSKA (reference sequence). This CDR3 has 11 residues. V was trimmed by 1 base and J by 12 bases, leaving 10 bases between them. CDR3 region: CSARGSNGQFF. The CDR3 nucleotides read TGCAGTGCTAGAGGTAGCAACGGGCAGTTCTTC.

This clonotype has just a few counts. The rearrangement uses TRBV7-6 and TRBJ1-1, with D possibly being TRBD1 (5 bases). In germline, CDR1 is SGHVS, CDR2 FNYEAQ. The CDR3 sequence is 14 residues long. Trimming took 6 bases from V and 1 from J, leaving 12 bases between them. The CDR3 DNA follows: TGTGCCAGCAGTGTTTATACAGGGAACACTGAAGCTTTCTTT. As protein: CASSVYTGNTEAFF.

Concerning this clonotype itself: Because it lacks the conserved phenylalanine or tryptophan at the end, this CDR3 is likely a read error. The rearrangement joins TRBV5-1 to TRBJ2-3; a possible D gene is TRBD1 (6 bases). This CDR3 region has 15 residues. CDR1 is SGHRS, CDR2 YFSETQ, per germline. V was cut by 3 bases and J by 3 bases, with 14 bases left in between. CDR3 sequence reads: CASSSNRVSTDTQYS. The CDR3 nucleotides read TGCGCCAGCAGCTCCAACAGGGTCTCAACAGATACGCAGTATTCT.

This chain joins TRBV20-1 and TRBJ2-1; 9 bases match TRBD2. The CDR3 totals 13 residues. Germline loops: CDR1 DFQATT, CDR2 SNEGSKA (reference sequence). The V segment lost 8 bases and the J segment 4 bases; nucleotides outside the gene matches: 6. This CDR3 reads CSTLAGLYNEQFF. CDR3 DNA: TGCAGTACGCTAGCGGGGCTATACAATGAGCAGTTCTTC.

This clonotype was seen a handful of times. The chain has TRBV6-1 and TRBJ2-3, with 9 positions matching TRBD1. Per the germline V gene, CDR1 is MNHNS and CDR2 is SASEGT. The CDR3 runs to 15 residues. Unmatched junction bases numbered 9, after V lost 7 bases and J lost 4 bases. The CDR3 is CASTRTGAVSDTQYF. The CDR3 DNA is TGTGCCAGCACCAGGACAGGGGCTGTCTCAGATACGCAGTATTTT.

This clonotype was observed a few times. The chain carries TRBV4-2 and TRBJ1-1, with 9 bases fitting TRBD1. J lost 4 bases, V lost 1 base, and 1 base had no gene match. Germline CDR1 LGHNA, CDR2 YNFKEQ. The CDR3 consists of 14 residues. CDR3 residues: CASSQAGQGTEAFF. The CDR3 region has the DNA TGTGCCAGCAGCCAAGCGGGACAGGGCACTGAAGCTTTCTTT.

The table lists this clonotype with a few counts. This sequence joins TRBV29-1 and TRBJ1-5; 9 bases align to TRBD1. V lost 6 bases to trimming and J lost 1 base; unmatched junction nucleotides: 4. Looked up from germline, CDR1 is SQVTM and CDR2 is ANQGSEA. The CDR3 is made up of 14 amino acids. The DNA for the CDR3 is TGCAGCGTAGGACAGGGGAGCAGCAATCAGCCCCAGCATTTT. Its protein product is CSVGQGSSNQPQHF.

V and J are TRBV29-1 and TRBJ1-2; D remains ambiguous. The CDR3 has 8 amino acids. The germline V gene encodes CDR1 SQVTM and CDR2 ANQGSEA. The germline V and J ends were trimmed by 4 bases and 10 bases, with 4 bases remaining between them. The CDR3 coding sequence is TGCAGCGTTGGTGACTACACCTTC. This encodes CSVGDYTF.

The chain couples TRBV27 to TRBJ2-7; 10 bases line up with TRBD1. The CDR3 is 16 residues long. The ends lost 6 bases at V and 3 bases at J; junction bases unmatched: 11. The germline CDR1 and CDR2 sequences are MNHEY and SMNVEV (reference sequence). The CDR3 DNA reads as TGTGCCAGCAGACCCCTTGGACAGGGGGATTTCTACGAGCAGTACTTC. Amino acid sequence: CASRPLGQGDFYEQYF.